This T cell receptor (beta chain) was recorded in a study of early T cells in non-severe SARS-CoV-2 infection. In this sample, this clonotype turned up a few times. The CDR3 is 12 amino acids. Per germline, CDR1 SEHNR and CDR2 FQNEAQ (reference sequence). V lost 3 bases to trimming and J lost 7 bases, with 9 bases between them. In TCRdb, the 5' RACE reads were re-called with MiXCR into one record per CDR3 protein. This sample carries about 77,000 distinct CDR3 sequences, roughly 9.4% of them seen once, and the ten largest clones take more than 4.5%. The origin of this receptor is an adult who was a healthcare worker with PCR-confirmed SARS-CoV-2 infection or an uninfected control (not recorded which). The chain joins TRBV7-9 to TRBJ2-5; D unresolved. The sample was whole blood. CDR3 sequence: CASSFWRGTQYF. In DNA form, the CDR3 reads TGTGCCAGCAGCTTTTGGCGCGGGACCCAGTACTTC.